A single sample gave rise to the 3 T cell receptor beta chains below, sequenced in a study of shared clonotypes between healthy human individuals. Using immunoSEQ multiplex PCR, the repertoire was profiled, and TCRdb retains in-frame clones only, with some absent. The sample includes about 2,500,000 clones, around nine tenths seen only once; the top ten take 0.14%. The sequencing input was naive CD4+ T cells sorted from blood. Subset of the sample: CD45RA+ positively selected. The receptors come from a man between 18 and 29 years old in good health.

The chain joins TRBV6-1 to TRBJ1-1; tentative D call: TRBD1 (5 bases). CDR3 length equals 15 residues. Trimming removed 2 bases at V and 5 bases at J, with 15 bases between. Germline CDR1 and CDR2: MNHNS and SASEGT. CDR3 nucleotide sequence: TGTGCCAGCAGTGAAATGGGGGTTGTTGGTACTGAAGCTTTCTTT. Translating gives CASSEMGVVGTEAFF.

CDR3 DNA: TGTGCCAGCAGCTTAGTCCAAGGATCCGATACGCAGTATTTT. It yields the protein CASSLVQGSDTQYF. The J gene is TRBJ2-3, the V gene TRBV7-9; D gene unclear. V was trimmed by 1 base and J by 6 bases, leaving 11 bases between them. Germline V gene lookup returns CDR1 SEHNR and CDR2 FQNEAQ (reference sequence). This CDR3 contains 14 residues.

As to this clone: The same CDR3 arises from other DNA sequences in this sample as well. The CDR3 loop reads CAWSGGAKNIQYF. The DNA of the CDR3 is TGTGCCTGGAGCGGGGGAGCCAAAAACATTCAGTACTTC. The chain recombines TRBV30 with TRBJ2-4; the D gene is possibly TRBD2 (6 bases). Per germline, CDR1 GTSNPN and CDR2 SVGIG (reference sequence). CDR3 length equals 13 residues. V was cut by 3 bases and J by 0 bases, with 6 bases left in between.